This T cell receptor (beta chain) was found in a study of blood T cell repertoires in COVID-19. Study information: Samples came from the United States, Italy and Spain, spanning acute and convalescent COVID-19. The analysed material was cDNA or gDNA that came from T cells, B-cell-depleted T cells, or PBMCs.

As processed by the authors: The assay estimated nucleated cells by amplifying reference gene primers. Only in-frame clones appear in the TCRdb table, and some are missing; sequencing was by immunoSEQ multiplex PCR. Clonal size and the V and J genes are those of that table, whereas D and trimming came from the DNA. The repertoire includes 150,000 to 200,000 clones, around nine tenths of them detected once, and 0.8% to 1% sits in the top ten. This clone was counted only a few times. V lost 5 bases and J lost 6, with 14 bases in between. CDR1 is MNHEY and CDR2 is SVGAGI in the germline V gene. The CDR3 covers 14 residues.

Sequencing used peripheral blood. This TCR was recovered from a woman aged 18-29 years who had recovered from COVID-19. The V gene is TRBV6-5, the J gene TRBJ1-3, with unresolved D. CDR3 DNA: TGTGCCAGCAGTCCGGGGATTTTCGAAAACACCATATATTTT. Translation: CASSPGIFENTIYF.